The source of this TCR beta chain is a study of shared clonotypes between healthy human individuals. This CDR3 is built from 14 residues. The V gene's germline CDR1 is SGHRS and CDR2 YFSETQ. Trimming cost V 0 bases and J 8 bases, with 12 bases left between them. Produced via immunoSEQ multiplex PCR; TCRdb's table is partial and in-frame only. The data show around 2.5 million clones, 80% to 95% seen once. The receptor was derived from a man aged 18 to 29 in good health. Some clones in this sample may be carry-over from other donors' samples. The sample was naive CD4+ T cells from PBMCs. The subset here: CD45RA+ positively selected. The chain joins TRBV5-1 to TRBJ2-1, with D maybe TRBD1 (6 bases). The CDR3 loop reads CASSLEPDSYEQFF. The DNA for the CDR3 is TGCGCCAGCAGCTTGGAACCGGACAGTTATGAGCAGTTCTTC. The full variable domain, completed using reference TRBV5-1 and TRBJ2-1, is KAGVTQTPRYLIKTRGQQVTLSCSPISGHRSVSWYQQTPGQGLQFLFEYFSETQRNKGNFPGRFSGRQFSNSRSEMNVSTLELGDSALYLCASSLEPDSYEQFFGPGTRLTVL.